A single sample gave rise to the 8 T cell receptor beta chains below, sequenced in a study of shared clonotypes between healthy human individuals. The protocol was immunoSEQ multiplex PCR, while the TCRdb copy is restricted to in-frame clones and leaves out a portion. The repertoire holds 2 million or so clones, with approximately 95% as singletons. The sample comprised naive CD4+ T cells sorted from blood. Subset meaning: CD45RA+ positively selected. These receptors were collected from a man between 18 and 35 years old in good health.

The CDR3 DNA is TGTGCCAGCAGTCAGATATTCACCTACGAGCAGTACTTC. It codes for CASSQIFTYEQYF. This sequence joins TRBV6-1 and TRBJ2-7; D is ambiguous. The germline CDR1 and CDR2 sequences are MNHNS and SASEGT. V lost 5 bases and J lost 2, with 10 bases in between. The CDR3 loop spans 13 amino acids.

The chain is built from TRBV11-2 and TRBJ1-2; D uncertain. V lost 1 base to trimming and J lost 3 bases, with 6 bases between them. The CDR3 is 13 residues long. The germline V gene has CDR1 SGHAT and CDR2 FQNNGV. CDR3 DNA sequence: TGTGCCAGCAGCTTAGGCGTGGACTATGGCTACACCTTC. Protein sequence: CASSLGVDYGYTF.

The chain links TRBV2 to TRBJ1-1; 7 bases are a match to TRBD1. This CDR3 contains 14 residues. V was pared by 3 bases and J by 6 bases, with 7 bases of the junction left unmatched. Looked up from germline, CDR1 is SNHLY and CDR2 is FYNNEI. This chain's CDR3 is CASSDRTGYAEAFF. DNA of the CDR3: TGTGCCAGCAGTGATCGGACAGGTTACGCTGAAGCTTTCTTT.

This chain uses TRBV7-9 with TRBJ2-1; 7 bases agree with TRBD2. Germline V lookup: CDR1 SEHNR, CDR2 FQNEAQ (reference sequence). V was pared by 2 bases and J by 0 bases, with 4 bases of the junction left unmatched. The CDR3 runs 16 residues. The CDR3 region is CASSLSGGGSYNEQFF. As DNA, the CDR3 is TGTGCCAGCAGCTTATCCGGCGGGGGCTCCTACAATGAGCAGTTCTTC. Looking up the rest from reference TRBV7-9 and TRBJ2-1 gives the full variable domain: DTGVSQNPRHKITKRGQNVTFRCDPISEHNRLYWYRQTLGQGPEFLTYFQNEAQLEKSRLLSDRFSAERPKGSFSTLEIQRTEQGDSAMYLCASSLSGGGSYNEQFFGPGTRLTVL.

The genes are TRBV27 and TRBJ2-3, with 10 bases identical to TRBD2. This CDR3 contains 15 residues. Germline CDR1 and CDR2: MNHEY and SMNVEV (reference sequence). J gave up 7 bases and V 2 bases, and 6 bases lay outside the gene matches. The CDR3 sequence: CASSLAAGGTHTQYF. In DNA form, the CDR3 reads TGTGCCAGCAGTTTAGCAGCGGGGGGGACCCATACGCAGTATTTT.

The chain uses TRBV18 and TRBJ1-5; D is unresolved. CDR1 and CDR2 (germline): KGHSH, LQKENI. V lost 5 bases and J lost 3, with 11 bases in between. The CDR3 contains 14 residues. As DNA, the CDR3 is TGTGCCAGCTCAGCCCTCGGGAACAATCAGCCCCAGCATTTT. Translating it yields CASSALGNNQPQHF.

DNA of the CDR3: TGTGCCAGCACAGAACGGACAGGGGTTCTTTATGGCTACACCTTC. It specifies CASTERTGVLYGYTF. The J gene is TRBJ1-2, the V gene TRBV2; 9 nucleotides match TRBD1. The CDR3 loop spans 15 amino acids. Looked up from germline, CDR1 is SNHLY and CDR2 is FYNNEI. V gave up 7 bases and J gave up 5 bases; unmatched junction bases: 11.

The V call is TRBV28, the J call TRBJ1-2; D may be TRBD1 (6 bases). With 5 bases removed from V and 2 bases from J, the gap between germline ends came to 15 bases. Germline V CDR1 and CDR2: MDHEN, SYDVKM. The length of the CDR3 is 15 residues. CDR3 protein: CASSPPRGENYGYTF. The CDR3 coding sequence is TGTGCCAGCAGTCCTCCGAGGGGGGAAAACTATGGCTACACCTTC.